This is a list of T cell receptor beta chains from one sample in a study of T cells in Graves' hyperthyroidism and ophthalmopathy. TCRdb fed the multiplex PCR reads into MiXCR, producing one record per CDR3 protein. The table includes 380,000 or so distinct CDR3 sequences, approximately 13% detected once. What was sequenced was blood. The source is a man between 25 and 39 years old with Graves' hyperthyroidism that later progressed to Graves' ophthalmopathy. Both conserved end residues are part of each CDR3. Each record gives: V gene, J gene, clone size, CDR3 protein. Size tells how often a clone was seen (once, few, many) or the class of an expanded clone, and some rows leave it out.

v_call: TRBV9; j_call: TRBJ1-1; clone_size: few; cdr3_aa: CASSGSGHLNTEAFF
v_call: TRBV27; j_call: TRBJ2-5; clone_size: .; cdr3_aa: CASSFKGRSGETQYF
v_call: TRBV18; j_call: TRBJ1-1; clone_size: few; cdr3_aa: CASSPPQGGGAEAFF
v_call: TRBV29-1; j_call: TRBJ2-4; clone_size: .; cdr3_aa: CSVEGGGQGASDIQYF
v_call: TRBV7-2; j_call: TRBJ2-1; clone_size: many; cdr3_aa: CASSLEGTNSYNEQFF
v_call: TRBV6-1; j_call: TRBJ2-7; clone_size: many; cdr3_aa: CASSINRGGLSSQYF
v_call: TRBV6-1; j_call: TRBJ1-4; clone_size: many; cdr3_aa: CASSDPPGYGEKLFF
v_call: TRBV20-1; j_call: TRBJ2-1; clone_size: .; cdr3_aa: CSARDRGRGYNEQFF
v_call: TRBV12-3/TRBV12-4; j_call: TRBJ2-5; clone_size: .; cdr3_aa: CASSPDRGVGETQYF
v_call: TRBV30; j_call: TRBJ2-5; clone_size: many; cdr3_aa: CAWKGRNQETQYF